This T cell receptor beta chain is drawn from a study of blood T cell repertoires in COVID-19. Across the whole study: Spain, Italy and the United States supplied samples that represented acute and convalescent COVID-19.

As processed by the authors: Nucleated cell counts were estimated from reference gene primer amplification. Using immunoSEQ multiplex PCR, the repertoire was profiled, and TCRdb retains in-frame clones only, with some absent. V, J and clone size were drawn from that table, and D and trimming were deduced from the DNA. The sample consists of some 200,000 clones, around 83% of them appearing once. Sequencing used peripheral blood. The receptor was isolated from a man aged 50 to 59 who had recovered from COVID-19.

CDR3 nucleotides: TGTGCCAGCAGCCCGGGACAGGGGGAAGAGACCCAGTACTTC. This translates into CASSPGQGEETQYF. The chain recombines TRBV4-2 with TRBJ2-5; 11 nucleotides align to TRBD1. The CDR3 has 14 residues. V dropped 4 bases and J dropped 3; count of bases not matched to a gene: 1. The germline V gene encodes CDR1 LGHNA and CDR2 YNFKEQ.